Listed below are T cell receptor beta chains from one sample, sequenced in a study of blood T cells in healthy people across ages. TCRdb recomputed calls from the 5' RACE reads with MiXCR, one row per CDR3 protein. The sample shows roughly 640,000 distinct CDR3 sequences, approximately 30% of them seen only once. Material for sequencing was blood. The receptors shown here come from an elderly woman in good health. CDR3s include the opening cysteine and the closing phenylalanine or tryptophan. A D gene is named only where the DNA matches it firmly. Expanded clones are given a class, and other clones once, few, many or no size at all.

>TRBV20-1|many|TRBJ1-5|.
TGCAGTGCTGGAGAGGTGACAGGTCGTAATCAGCCCCAGCATTTT
CSAGEVTGRNQPQHF
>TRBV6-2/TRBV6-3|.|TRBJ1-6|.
TGTGCCAGCCAGTCGAGGTGGCAGGTGAATTCACCCCTCCACTTT
CASQSRWQVNSPLHF
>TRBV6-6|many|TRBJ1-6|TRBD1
TGTGCCAGCAGTCCGACAGGGGATAATTCACCCCTCCACTTT
CASSPTGDNSPLHF
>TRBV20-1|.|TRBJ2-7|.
TGCAGTGCTAGAATCGGGACATTCTACGAGCAGTACTTC
CSARIGTFYEQYF
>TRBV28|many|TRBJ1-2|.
TGTGCCAGCAGTTTATGGCAGGAAAACTATGGCTACACCTTC
CASSLWQENYGYTF
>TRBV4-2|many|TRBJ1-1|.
TGTGCCAGCAGCCAAGATCGAGGGGGATCACAGGTAACTACTGAAGCTTTCTTT
CASSQDRGGSQVTTEAFF
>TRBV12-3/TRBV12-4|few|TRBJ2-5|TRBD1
TGTGCCAGCACCTTATCCAGGACAGGGGAAGGGGATGAGCAGTACTTC
CASTLSRTGEGDEQYF
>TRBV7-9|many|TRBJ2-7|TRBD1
TGTGCCAGCAGCTTATCGGGACAGGGGACCGACGAGCAGTACTTC
CASSLSGQGTDEQYF
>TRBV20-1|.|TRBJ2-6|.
TGCAGTGCTCAGAGCTCCGGGGCCAACGTCCTGACTTTC
CSAQSSGANVLTF
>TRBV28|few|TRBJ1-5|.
TGTGCCAGCGCCCCCGAAGGGGCAAGGAGCAATCAGCCCCAGCATTTT
CASAPEGARSNQPQHF
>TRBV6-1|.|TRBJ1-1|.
TGTGCCAGCAGTGAACGAGAAGGGTCCATGAACACTGAAGCTTTCTTT
CASSEREGSMNTEAFF
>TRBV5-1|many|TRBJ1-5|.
TGTGCCAGCAGTCTTGACAGAAGCAATCAGCCCCAGCATTTT
CASSLDRSNQPQHF
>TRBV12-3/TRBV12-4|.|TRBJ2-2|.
TGTGCCAGCAGTTTTTTCGGGGGAGTAAACACCGGGGAGCTGTTTTTT
CASSFFGGVNTGELFF
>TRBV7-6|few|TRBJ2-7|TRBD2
TGTGCCAGCAGCTCGGAACCGGGGGGTAACGAGCAGTACTTC
CASSSEPGGNEQYF
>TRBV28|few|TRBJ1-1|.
TGTGCCAGCAGTTCCCCGGACCGAGGTTCTGAAGCTTTCTTT
CASSSPDRGSEAFF
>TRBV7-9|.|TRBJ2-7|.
TGTGCCGGCAGTTGGTCACGGGAATACTCCTACGAGCAGTACTTC
CAGSWSREYSYEQYF
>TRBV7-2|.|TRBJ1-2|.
TGTGCCAGCAGCTTACGGGACGGACCAGGGGGCTACACCTTC
CASSLRDGPGGYTF
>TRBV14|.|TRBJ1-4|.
TGTGCCAGCAGCCAAGATCTTGACAGCGGAAGGTTTGCAACTAATGAAAAACTGTTTTTT
CASSQDLDSGRFATNEKLFF
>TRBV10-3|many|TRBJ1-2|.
TGTGCCATCAGCCTCGACGGTGACTATGGCTACACCTTC
CAISLDGDYGYTF
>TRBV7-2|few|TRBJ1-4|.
TGTGCCAGCAGCTTATTTGGTAATGAAAAACTGTTTTTT
CASSLFGNEKLFF
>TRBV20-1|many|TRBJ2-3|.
TGCAGTGCTGTGCAGGGCGTCGATACGCAGTATTTT
CSAVQGVDTQYF
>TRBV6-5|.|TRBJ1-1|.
TGTGCCAGCAGCCTTGGAGGGGGGATCACTGAAGCTTTCTTT
CASSLGGGITEAFF
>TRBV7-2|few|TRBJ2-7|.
TGTGCCAGCAGCCACACGTCCAGGGAGGACGAGCAGTACTTC
CASSHTSREDEQYF
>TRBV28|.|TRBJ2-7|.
TGTGCCAGCAGTCCCAGTGGGGCACAGGGAAGGCGGCCCTACGAGCAGTACTTC
CASSPSGAQGRRPYEQYF
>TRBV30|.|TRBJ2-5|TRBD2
TGTGCCTGGACGGCGGGGGTGAACAATGAGCAGTACTTC
CAWTAGVNNEQYF
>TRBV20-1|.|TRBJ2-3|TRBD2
TGCAGTGCTAGAGTCGGAGTAGGGACTAGAAGCACAGATACGCAGTATTTT
CSARVGVGTRSTDTQYF
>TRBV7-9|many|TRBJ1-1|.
TGTGCCAGCTACGCAAACAGGGACACTGAAGCTTTCTTT
CASYANRDTEAFF
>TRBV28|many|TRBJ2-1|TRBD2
TGTGCCAGCAGCATAACCCCCAGCGGGGGTACCTTTACAAGCTCCTACAATGAGCAGTTCTTC
CASSITPSGGTFTSSYNEQFF
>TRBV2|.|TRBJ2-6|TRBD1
TGTGCCACCCGACAGGGGGCAAATGGGGCCAACGTCTTGACTTTC
CATRQGANGANVLTF
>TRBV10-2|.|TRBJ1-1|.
TGCGCCAGCCACGACAGGCGGAACACTGAAGCTTTCTTT
CASHDRRNTEAFF
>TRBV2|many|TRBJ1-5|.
TGTGCCAGCAGCTCTTCAGGTGAACAGCCCCAGCATTTT
CASSSSGEQPQHF
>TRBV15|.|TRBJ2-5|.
TGTGCCACCAGCAGAGCCACAGGGCCCCAGGGTGAGCAGTACTTC
CATSRATGPQGEQYF
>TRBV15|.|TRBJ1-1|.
TGTGCCACCAGCAGAGGGTTCCGGGGCACTGAAGCTTTCTTT
CATSRGFRGTEAFF
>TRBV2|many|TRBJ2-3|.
TGTGCCAGCAGGAGTAGCACCGGTGCCGATACGCAGTATTTT
CASRSSTGADTQYF
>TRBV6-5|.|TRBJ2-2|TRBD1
TGTGCCAGCAGTTCGCCGGGACAGGGGAAGGCCGGGGAGCGGTTTTTT
CASSSPGQGKAGERFF
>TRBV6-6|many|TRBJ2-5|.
TGTGCCAGCAGGAGGGACACTCAAGAGACCCAGTACTTC
CASRRDTQETQYF
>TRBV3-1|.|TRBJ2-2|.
TGTGCCAGCAGCCTCCTGAGCGGACAGAACACCGGGGAGCGGTTTTTT
CASSLLSGQNTGERFF
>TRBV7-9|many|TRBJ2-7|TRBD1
TGTGCCAGCATCCAGGGACAGGGAAGCAGCGAGCAGTACTTC
CASIQGQGSSEQYF
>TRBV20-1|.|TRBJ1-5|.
TGCAGTGCTAGTGGTAGCTTTCACGGTTGGCCCGACAATCAGCCCCAGCATTTT
CSASGSFHGWPDNQPQHF
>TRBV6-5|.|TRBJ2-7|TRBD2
TGTGCCGGCAGCAAACGGGAGGTCGCTTACGAGCAGTACTTT
CAGSKREVAYEQYF
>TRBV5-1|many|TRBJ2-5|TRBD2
TGCGCCAGCAGCTGGGAAGGGACTAGCGGGCAAGAGACCCAGTACTTC
CASSWEGTSGQETQYF
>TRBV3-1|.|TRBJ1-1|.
TGTGCCAGCAGCCAAGGGAAGGGGACCACTGAAGCTTTCTTT
CASSQGKGTTEAFF
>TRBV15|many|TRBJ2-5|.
TGTGCCACCAGCAGCCGGGAATCGTACCAAGAGACCCAGTACTTC
CATSSRESYQETQYF
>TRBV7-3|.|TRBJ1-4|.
TGTGCCAGCAGCCTAGGTCCTTGGGGGGCTAATGAAAAACTGTTTTTT
CASSLGPWGANEKLFF
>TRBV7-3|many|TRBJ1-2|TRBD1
TGTGCCAGCAGCTTAACGGTGGGACAGGGGGAAGGCTACACCTTC
CASSLTVGQGEGYTF
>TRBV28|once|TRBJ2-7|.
TGTGCCACCAGCGGAAAATACGAGCAGTACTTC
CATSGKYEQYF
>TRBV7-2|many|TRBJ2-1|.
TGTGCCAGCAGCTTACGGGGCCGCTTTGAAAATGAGCAGTTCTTC
CASSLRGRFENEQFF
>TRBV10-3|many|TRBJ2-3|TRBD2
TGTGCCACCACAACGGGGGGTTCTAGCACAGATACGCAGTATTTT
CATTTGGSSTDTQYF
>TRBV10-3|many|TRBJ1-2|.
TGTGCCATCAATACCCTAGACAGCTATGGCTACACCTTC
CAINTLDSYGYTF
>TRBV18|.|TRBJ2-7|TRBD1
TGTGCCAGCTCACAATTGGGACAGCCCTCCTACGAGCAGTACTTC
CASSQLGQPSYEQYF
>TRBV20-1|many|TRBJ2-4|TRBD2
TGCAGTGCTCCCACTTCTCCCGGGGGGAGGAAAAACATTCAGTACTTC
CSAPTSPGGRKNIQYF
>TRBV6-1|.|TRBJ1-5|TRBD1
TGTGCCAGCAGTGAAATAAGATGGACAGGGAATCAGCCCCAGCATTTT
CASSEIRWTGNQPQHF
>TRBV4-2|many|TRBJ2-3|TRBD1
TGTGCCAGCAGCCAAGAGGACCGGGGACAGGCGGGCACAGATACGCAGTATTTT
CASSQEDRGQAGTDTQYF